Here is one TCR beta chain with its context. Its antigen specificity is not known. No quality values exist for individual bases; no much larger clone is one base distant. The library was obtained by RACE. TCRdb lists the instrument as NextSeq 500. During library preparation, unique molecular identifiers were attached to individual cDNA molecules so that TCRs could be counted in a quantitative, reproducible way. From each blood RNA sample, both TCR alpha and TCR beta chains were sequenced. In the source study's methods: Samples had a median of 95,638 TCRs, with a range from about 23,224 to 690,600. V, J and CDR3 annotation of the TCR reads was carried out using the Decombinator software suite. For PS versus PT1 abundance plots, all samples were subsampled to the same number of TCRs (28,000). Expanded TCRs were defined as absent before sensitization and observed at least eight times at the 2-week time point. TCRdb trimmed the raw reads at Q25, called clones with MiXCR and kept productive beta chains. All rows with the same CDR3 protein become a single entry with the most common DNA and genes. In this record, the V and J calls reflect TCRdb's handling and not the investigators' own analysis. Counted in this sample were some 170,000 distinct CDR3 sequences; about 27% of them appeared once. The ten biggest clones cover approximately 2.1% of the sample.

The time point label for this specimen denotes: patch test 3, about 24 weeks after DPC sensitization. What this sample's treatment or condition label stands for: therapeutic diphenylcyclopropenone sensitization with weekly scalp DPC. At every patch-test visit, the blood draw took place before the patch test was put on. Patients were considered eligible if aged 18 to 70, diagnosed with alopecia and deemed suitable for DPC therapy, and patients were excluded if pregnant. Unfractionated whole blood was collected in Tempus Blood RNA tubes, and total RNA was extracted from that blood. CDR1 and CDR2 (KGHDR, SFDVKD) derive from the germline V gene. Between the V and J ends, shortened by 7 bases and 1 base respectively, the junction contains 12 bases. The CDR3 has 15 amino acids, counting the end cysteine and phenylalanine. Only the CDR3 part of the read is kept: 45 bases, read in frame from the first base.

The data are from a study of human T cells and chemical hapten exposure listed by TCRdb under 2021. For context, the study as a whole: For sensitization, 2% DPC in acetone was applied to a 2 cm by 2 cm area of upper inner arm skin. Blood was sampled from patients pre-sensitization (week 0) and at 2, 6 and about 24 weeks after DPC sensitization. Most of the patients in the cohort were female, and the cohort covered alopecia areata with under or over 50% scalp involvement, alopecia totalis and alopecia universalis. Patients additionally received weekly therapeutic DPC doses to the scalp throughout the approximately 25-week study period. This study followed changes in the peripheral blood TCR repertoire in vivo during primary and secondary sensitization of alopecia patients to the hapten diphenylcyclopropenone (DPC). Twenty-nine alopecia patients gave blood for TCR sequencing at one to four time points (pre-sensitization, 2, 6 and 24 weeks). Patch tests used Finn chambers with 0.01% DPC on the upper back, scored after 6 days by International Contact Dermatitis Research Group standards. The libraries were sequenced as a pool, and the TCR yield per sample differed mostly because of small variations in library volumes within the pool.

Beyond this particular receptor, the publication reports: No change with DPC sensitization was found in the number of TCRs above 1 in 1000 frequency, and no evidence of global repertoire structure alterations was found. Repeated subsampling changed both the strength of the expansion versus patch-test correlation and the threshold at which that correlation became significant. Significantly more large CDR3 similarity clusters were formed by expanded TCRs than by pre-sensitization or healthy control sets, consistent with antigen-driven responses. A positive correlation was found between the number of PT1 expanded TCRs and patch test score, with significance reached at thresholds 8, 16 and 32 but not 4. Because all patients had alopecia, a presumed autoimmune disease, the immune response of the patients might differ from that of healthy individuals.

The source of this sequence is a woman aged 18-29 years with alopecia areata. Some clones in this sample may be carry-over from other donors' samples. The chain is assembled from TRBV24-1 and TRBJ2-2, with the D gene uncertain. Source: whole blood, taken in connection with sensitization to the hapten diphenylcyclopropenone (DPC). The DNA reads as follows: TGTGCCACCAGCTCATCTGTAGTGAACACCGGGGAGCTGTTTTTT. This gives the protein CATSSSVVNTGELFF.